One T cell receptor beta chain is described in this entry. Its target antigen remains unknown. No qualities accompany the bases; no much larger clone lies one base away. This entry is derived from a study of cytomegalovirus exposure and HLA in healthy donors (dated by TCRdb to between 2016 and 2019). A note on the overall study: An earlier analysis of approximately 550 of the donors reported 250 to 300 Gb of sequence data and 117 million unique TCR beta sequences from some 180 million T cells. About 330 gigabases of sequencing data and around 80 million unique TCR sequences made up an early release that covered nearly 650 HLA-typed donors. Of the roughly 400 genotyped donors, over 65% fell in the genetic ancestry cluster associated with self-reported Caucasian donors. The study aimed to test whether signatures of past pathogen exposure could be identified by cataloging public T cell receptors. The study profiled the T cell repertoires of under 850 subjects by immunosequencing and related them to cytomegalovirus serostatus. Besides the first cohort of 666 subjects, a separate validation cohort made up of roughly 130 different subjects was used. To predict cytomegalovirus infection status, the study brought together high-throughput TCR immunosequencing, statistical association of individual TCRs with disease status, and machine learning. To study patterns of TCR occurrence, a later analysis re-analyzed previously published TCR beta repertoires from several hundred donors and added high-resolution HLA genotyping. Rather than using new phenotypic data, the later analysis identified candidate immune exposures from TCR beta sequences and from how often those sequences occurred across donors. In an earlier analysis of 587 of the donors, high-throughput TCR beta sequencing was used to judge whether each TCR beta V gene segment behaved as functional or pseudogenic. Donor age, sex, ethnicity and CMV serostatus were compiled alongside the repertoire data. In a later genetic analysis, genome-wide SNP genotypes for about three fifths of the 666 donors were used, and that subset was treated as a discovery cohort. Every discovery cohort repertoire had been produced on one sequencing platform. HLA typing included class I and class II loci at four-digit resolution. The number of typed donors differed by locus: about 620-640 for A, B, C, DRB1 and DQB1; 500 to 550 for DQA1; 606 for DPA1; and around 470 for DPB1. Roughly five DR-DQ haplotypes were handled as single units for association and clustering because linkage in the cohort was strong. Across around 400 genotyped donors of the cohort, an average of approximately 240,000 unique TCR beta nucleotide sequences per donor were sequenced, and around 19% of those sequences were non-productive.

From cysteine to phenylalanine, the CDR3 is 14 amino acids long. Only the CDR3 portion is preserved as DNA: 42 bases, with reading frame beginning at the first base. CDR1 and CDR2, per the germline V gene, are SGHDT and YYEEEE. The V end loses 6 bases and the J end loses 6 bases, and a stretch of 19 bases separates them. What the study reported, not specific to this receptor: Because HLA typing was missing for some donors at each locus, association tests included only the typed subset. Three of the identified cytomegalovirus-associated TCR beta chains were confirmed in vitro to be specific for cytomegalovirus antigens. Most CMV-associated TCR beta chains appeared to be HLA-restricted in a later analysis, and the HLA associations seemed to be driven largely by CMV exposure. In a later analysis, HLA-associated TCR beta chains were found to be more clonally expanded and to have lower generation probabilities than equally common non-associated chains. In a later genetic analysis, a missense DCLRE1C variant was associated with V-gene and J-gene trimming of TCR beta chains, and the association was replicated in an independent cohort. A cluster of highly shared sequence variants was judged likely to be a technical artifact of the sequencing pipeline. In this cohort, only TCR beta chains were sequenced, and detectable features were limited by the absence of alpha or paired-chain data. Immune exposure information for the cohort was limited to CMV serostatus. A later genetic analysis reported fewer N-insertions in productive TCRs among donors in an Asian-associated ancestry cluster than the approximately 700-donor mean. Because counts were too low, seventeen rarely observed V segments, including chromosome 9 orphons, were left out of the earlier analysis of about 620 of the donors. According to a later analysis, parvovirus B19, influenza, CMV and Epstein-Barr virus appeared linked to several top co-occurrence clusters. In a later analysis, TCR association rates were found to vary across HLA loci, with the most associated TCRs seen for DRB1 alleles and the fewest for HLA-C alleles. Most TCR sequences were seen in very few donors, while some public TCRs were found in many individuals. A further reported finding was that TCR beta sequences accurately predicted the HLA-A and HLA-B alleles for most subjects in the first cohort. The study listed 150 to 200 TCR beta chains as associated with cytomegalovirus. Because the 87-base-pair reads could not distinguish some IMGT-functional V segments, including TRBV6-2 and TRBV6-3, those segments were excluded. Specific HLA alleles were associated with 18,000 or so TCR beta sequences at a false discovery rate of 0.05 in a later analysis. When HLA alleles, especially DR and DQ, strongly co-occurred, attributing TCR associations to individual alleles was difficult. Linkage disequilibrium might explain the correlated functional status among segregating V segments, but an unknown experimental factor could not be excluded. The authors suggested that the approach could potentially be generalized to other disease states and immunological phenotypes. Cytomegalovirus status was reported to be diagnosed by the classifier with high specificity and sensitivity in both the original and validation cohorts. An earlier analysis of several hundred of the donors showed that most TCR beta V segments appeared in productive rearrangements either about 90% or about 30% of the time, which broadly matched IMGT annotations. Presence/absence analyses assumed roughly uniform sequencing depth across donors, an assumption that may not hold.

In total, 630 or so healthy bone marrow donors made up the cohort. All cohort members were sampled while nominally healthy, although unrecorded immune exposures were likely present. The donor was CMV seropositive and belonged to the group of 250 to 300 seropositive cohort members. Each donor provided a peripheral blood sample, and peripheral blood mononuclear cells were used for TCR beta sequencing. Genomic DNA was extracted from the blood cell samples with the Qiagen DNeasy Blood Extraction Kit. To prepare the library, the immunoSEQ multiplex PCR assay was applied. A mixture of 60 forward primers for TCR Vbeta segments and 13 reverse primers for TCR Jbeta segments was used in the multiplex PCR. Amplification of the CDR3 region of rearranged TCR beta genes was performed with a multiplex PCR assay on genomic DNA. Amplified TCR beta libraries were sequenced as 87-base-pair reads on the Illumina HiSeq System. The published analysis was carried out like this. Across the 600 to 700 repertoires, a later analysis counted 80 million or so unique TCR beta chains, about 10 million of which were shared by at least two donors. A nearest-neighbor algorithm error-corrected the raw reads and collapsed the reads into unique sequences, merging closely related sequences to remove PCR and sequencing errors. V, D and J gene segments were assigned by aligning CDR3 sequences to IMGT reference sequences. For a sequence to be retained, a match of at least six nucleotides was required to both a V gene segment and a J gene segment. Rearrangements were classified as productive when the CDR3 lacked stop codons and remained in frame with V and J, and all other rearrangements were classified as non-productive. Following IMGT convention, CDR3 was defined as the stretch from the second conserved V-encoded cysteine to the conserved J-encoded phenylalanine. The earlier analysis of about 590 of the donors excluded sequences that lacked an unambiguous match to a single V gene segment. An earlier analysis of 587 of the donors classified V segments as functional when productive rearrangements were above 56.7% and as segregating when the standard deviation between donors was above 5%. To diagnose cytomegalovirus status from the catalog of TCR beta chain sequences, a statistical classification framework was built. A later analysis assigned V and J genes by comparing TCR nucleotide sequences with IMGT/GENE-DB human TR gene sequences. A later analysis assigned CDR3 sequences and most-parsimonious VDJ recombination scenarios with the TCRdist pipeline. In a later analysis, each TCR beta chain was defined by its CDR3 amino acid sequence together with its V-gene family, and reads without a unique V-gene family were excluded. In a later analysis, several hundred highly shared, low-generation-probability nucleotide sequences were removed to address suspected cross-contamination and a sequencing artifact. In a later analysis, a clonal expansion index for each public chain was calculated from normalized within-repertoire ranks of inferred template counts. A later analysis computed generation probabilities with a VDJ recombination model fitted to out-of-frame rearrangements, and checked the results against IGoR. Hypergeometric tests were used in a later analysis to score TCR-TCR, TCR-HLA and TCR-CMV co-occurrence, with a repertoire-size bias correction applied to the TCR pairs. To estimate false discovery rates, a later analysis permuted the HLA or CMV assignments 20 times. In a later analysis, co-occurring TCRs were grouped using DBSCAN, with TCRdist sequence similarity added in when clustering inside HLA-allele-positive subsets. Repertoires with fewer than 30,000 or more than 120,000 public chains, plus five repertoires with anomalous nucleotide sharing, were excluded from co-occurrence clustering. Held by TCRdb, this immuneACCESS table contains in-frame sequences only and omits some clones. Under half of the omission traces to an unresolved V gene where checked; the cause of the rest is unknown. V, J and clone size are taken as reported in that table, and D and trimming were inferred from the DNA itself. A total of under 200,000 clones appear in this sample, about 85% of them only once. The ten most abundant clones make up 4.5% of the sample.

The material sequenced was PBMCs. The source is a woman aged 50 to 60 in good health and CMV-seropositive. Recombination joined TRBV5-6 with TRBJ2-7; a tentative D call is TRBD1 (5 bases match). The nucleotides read TGTGCCAGCAACCTACAGGTCGTGGAAGGCGAGCAGTACTTC. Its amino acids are CASNLQVVEGEQYF.